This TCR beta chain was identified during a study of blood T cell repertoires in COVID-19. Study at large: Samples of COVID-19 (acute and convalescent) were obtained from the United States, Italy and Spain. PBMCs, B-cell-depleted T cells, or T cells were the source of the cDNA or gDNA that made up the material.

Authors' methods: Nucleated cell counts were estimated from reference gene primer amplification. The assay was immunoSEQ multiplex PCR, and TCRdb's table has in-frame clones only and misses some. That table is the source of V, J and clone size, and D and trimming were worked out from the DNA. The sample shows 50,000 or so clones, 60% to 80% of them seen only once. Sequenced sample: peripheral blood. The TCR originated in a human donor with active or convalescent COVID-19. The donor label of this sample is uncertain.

The CDR3 spells CASSLVGAITDTQYF. Written as DNA, the CDR3 is TGTGCCAGCAGCTTGGTGGGCGCGATCACAGATACGCAGTATTTT. This chain connects TRBV7-2 to TRBJ2-3; no clear D gene. V lost 3 bases and J 2 bases, leaving 12 bases between the germline ends. CDR3 length equals 15 residues. The germline CDR1 and CDR2 sequences are SGHTA and FQGNSA.